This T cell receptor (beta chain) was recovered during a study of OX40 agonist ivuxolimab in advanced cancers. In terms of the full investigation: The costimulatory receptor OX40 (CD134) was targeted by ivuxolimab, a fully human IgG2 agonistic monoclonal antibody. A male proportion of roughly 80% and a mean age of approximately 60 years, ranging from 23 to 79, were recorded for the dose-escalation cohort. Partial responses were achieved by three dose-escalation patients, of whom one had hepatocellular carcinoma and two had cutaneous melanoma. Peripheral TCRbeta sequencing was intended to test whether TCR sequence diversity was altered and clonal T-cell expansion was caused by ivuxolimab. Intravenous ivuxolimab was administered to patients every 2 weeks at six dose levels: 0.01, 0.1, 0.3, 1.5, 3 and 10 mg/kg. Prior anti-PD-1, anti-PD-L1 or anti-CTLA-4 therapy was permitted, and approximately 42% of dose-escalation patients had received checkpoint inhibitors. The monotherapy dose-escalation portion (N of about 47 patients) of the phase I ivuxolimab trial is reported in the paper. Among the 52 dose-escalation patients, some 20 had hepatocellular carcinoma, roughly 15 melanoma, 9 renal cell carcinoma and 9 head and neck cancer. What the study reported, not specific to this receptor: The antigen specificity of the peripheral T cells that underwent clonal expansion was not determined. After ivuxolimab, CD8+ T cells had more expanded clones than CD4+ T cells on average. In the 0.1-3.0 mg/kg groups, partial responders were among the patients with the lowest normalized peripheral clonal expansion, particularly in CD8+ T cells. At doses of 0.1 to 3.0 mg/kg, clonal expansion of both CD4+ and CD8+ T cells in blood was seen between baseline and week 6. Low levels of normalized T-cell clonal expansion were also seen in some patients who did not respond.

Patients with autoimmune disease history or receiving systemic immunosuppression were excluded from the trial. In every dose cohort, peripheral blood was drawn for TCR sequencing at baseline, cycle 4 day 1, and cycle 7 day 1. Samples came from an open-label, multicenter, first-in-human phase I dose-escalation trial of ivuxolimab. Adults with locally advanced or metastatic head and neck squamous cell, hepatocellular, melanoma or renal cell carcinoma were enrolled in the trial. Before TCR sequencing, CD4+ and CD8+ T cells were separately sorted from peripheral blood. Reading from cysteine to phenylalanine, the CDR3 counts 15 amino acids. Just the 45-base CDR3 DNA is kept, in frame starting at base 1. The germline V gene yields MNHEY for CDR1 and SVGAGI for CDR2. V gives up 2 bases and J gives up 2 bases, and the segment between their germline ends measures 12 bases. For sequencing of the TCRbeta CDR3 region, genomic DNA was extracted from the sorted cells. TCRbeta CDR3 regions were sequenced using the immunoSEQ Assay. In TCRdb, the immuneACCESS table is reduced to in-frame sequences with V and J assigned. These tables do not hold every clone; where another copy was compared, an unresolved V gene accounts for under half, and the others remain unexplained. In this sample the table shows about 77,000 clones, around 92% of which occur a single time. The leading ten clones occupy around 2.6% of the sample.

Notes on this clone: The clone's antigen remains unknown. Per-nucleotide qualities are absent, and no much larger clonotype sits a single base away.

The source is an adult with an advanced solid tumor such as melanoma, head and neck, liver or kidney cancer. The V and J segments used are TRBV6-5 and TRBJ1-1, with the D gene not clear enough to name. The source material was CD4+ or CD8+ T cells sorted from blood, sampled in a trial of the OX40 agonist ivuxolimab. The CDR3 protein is CASSYRGSSNTEAFF. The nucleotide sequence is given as TGTGCCAGCAGTTACCGAGGCTCTAGTAACACTGAAGCTTTCTTT.